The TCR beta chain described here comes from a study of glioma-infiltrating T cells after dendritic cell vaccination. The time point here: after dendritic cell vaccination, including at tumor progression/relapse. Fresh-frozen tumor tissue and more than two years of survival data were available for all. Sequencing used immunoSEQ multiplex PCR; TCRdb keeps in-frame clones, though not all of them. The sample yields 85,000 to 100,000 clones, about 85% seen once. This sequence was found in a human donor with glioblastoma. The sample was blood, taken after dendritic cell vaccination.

The CDR3 nucleotides are TGTGCCAGCAGCTTAGTTACGGGATTGAGCACTGAAGCTTTCTTT. Residues: CASSLVTGLSTEAFF. V usage is TRBV7-2 and J usage is TRBJ1-1; D is unclear. V lost 1 base, J lost 4 bases, and 13 bases lay in between. The V gene's germline CDR1 is SGHTA and CDR2 FQGNSA. This CDR3 has 15 residues.